The text below deals with one TCR beta chain. The antigen remains undetermined. Using immunoSEQ multiplex PCR, the repertoire was profiled, and TCRdb retains in-frame clones only, with some absent. This sample yields under 140,000 clones, of which about 90% are seen a single time; about 15% belongs to the top ten. The data were taken from a study of T cell responses to AZD1222 COVID-19 vaccine. Study conclusions and caveats: The study reported that nearly half of spike-specific TCRs target unmutated variant regions.

The CDR3 totals 16 residues. The germline CDR1 and CDR2 sequences are SGHRS and YFSETQ. V dropped 4 bases and J dropped 1; count of bases not matched to a gene: 10. This clonotype originated in an adult who received the AZD1222 COVID-19 vaccine. This sequence joins TRBV5-1 and TRBJ1-1; 7 positions match TRBD1. The sequenced sample was peripheral blood, obtained 28 days after the second AZD1222 dose. This CDR3 reads CASSPRDSTSNTEAFF. The CDR3 nucleotides read TGCGCCAGCAGCCCCCGGGACAGCACTTCGAACACTGAAGCTTTCTTT.